A selection of T cell receptor beta chains follows, all from one sample in a study of metastatic and nonmetastatic thyroid tumors. TCRdb re-called the PCR reads with MiXCR. The sample lists 35,000 to 50,000 clones; 3% to 3.5% were seen once. Sequenced material: blood. Every receptor here comes from a female donor with papillary thyroid cancer or a benign thyroid nodule (not recorded which). Some clones in this sample may be carry-over from other donors' samples. The CDR3 runs from the conserved cysteine through the conserved F or W. The order of the fields is J gene, clone size, V gene, D gene, CDR3 DNA, CDR3 protein. D genes are given only for firm matches. Clone size is stated in some rows and not others, as once, few, many or a class when expanded.

TRBJ1-3 many TRBV13 TRBD1 TGTGCCAGCAGCTCCCAGGGGGCTGGAAACACCATATATTTT CASSSQGAGNTIYF
TRBJ2-1 few TRBV2 TRBD1 TGTACCGGCACGGACAGGGAGAGGTTTTACAATGAGCAGTTCTTC CTGTDRERFYNEQFF
TRBJ2-7 many TRBV20-1 - TGCAGTGCTAGCGGGTCTGGCCACGAGCAGTACTTC CSASGSGHEQYF
TRBJ2-4 many TRBV11-2 - TGTGCCAGCAGCTCCTCCTCCCCTATAGCCAAAAACATTCAGTACTTC CASSSSSPIAKNIQYF
TRBJ2-7 few TRBV29-1 - TGCAGCGCCGGGCCGTCAGTCGGCGAGCAGTACTTC CSAGPSVGEQYF
TRBJ2-3 - TRBV20-1 TRBD2 TGCAGTGCTACTCGGACTAGCGGGAGGGGTGTCGCAGATACGCAGTATTTT CSATRTSGRGVADTQYF
TRBJ1-6 many TRBV27 - TGTGCCAGCAGTTTCGGGACAACTGCACCCCTCCACTTT CASSFGTTAPLHF
TRBJ1-2 many TRBV6-1 - TGTGCCAGCTCAGCGACAGAAACGACAGGTGGCTATGGCTACACCTTC CASSATETTGGYGYTF
TRBJ1-1 - TRBV7-8 - TGTGCCAGCAGCTTAAACGGGGCTGAGGCTGTCTTT CASSLNGAEAVF
TRBJ1-2 few TRBV20-1 - TGCAGTGCTAGGACTGTTGTACCAGGGGTGGGCTATGGCTACACCTTC CSARTVVPGVGYGYTF
TRBJ1-1 few TRBV5-1 - TGCGCCAGCAGCCGGCTCGTAACAGATAATGAAGCTTTCTTT CASSRLVTDNEAFF
TRBJ2-7 few TRBV6-2/TRBV6-3 - TGTGCCAGCAGAACCAGGGAAACCTACGAGCAGTACTTC CASRTRETYEQYF
TRBJ1-3 few TRBV5-1 - TGCGCCAGCAGCTTGGCTAGCTCTGGAAACACCATATATTTT CASSLASSGNTIYF
TRBJ1-2 many TRBV27 - TGTGCCAGCAGTTTATCGAAGGGCGGGCCGTCGGGCTATGGCTACACCTTC CASSLSKGGPSGYGYTF
TRBJ2-1 - TRBV28 - TGTGCCAGCAGTGAGACGACTAGCTCCTACAATGAGCAGTTCTTC CASSETTSSYNEQFF
TRBJ1-2 - TRBV30 - TGTGCCTGGAGTCGAGGGGCTGGGGCCAACTATGGCTACACCTTC CAWSRGAGANYGYTF
TRBJ1-5 few TRBV2 - TGTGCCACCGGCCGGGGTCAGCCCCAGCATTTT CATGRGQPQHF
TRBJ2-1 many TRBV5-1 - TGCGCCAGCAGCTTCAGGACTGGGAACAATGAGCAGTTCTTC CASSFRTGNNEQFF
TRBJ2-7 few TRBV20-1 TRBD2 TGCAGTGCCCGGGACTACCATCTAGAACCCTACGAGCAGTACTTC CSARDYHLEPYEQYF
TRBJ2-7 many TRBV12-3/TRBV12-4 TRBD2 TGTGCCAGCAGTTCTAGCGGGTCCTACGAGCAGTACTTC CASSSSGSYEQYF
TRBJ1-5 few TRBV12-3/TRBV12-4 - TGTGCCAGCAGTTTTGGCAGCAGCAATCAGCCCCAGCATTTT CASSFGSSNQPQHF
TRBJ2-1 few TRBV6-6 TRBD2 TGTGCCAGCAGTTACATGGGGACTAGCGGCAATGAGCAGTTCTTC CASSYMGTSGNEQFF
TRBJ2-7 medium-sized TRBV11-3 - TGTGCCAGCAGCCACATTCAGGGCCACGAGCAGTACTTC CASSHIQGHEQYF
TRBJ1-2 few TRBV6-2/TRBV6-3 - TGTGCCAGCAGTTACTCGGGATCCCCGAGCTACACCTTC CASSYSGSPSYTF
TRBJ2-7 many TRBV20-1 TRBD1 TGCAGTGCTAGAGACCAGGGGGCCCCCTACGAGCAGTACTTC CSARDQGAPYEQYF
TRBJ2-3 - TRBV7-2 - TGTGCCAGCAGCTTAGACGGGGGAACCACAGATACGCAGTATTTT CASSLDGGTTDTQYF
TRBJ1-5 - TRBV28 - TGTGCCAGCAGTTTTCGGGAGGAGCATCAGCCCCAGCATTTT CASSFREEHQPQHF
TRBJ2-1 few TRBV6-1 - TGTGCCAGCAACGAACAGGGAAGGGGTGAGCAGTTCTTC CASNEQGRGEQFF
TRBJ2-6 many TRBV5-4 TRBD1 TGTGCCAGCAGCTACCTAGACAGGGGGCCTGGGGCCAACGTCCTGACCTTC CASSYLDRGPGANVLTF
TRBJ2-1 - TRBV15 - TGTGCCACCAGCAGAGATCTGGGGGGGCGTCACAATGAGCAGTTCTTC CATSRDLGGRHNEQFF
TRBJ2-1 - TRBV6-1 - TGTGCCAGCAGTGAAGGGACTACCTACAATGAGCAGTTCTTC CASSEGTTYNEQFF
TRBJ1-3 many TRBV30 - TGTGCCTGGAGTGTACTGGAGGTATTGAGACGGTACTCTGGAAACACCATATATTTT CAWSVLEVLRRYSGNTIYF
TRBJ1-4 few TRBV2 TRBD1 TGTGCCAGCAAGGGACAGGGAAATGAAAAACTGTTTTTT CASKGQGNEKLFF
TRBJ1-1 many TRBV2 - TGTGCCAGCAGTTCTCTACTGCTGGCTGAAGCTTTCTTT CASSSLLLAEAFF
TRBJ2-1 - TRBV5-1 - TGCGCCAGCAGCTTGGAGGTGCGTAAAGACAATGAGCAGTTCTTC CASSLEVRKDNEQFF
TRBJ2-1 - TRBV6-1 TRBD2 TGTGCCAGCAGTGCGGCGGGAGACCCCAACTACAATGAGCAGTTCTTC CASSAAGDPNYNEQFF
TRBJ1-2 many TRBV6-1 - TGTGCCAGCAGTTATTTAAGGGGTAACATATATGGCTACACCTTC CASSYLRGNIYGYTF
TRBJ2-5 many TRBV11-1 - TGTGCCAGCAGCTTAGATGACAGGACGAATATGGGGGAGACCCAGTACTTC CASSLDDRTNMGETQYF
TRBJ1-6 medium-sized TRBV12-3/TRBV12-4 TRBD1 TGTGCCAGCACCTCTAGCCCCCGATTCGGACAGGGGTTCCGTTTCGATAATTCACCCCTCCACTTT CASTSSPRFGQGFRFDNSPLHF
TRBJ2-3 few TRBV6-4 - TGTGCCAGCAGTTACTCCGGGAGAGAGACAGATACGCAGTATTTT CASSYSGRETDTQYF